This entry features one T cell receptor beta chain sequence. TCRdb re-analysed the 5' RACE reads in MiXCR, keeping a single row per CDR3 protein. This sample has roughly 70,000 distinct CDR3 sequences, with approximately 15% found just once. These data are taken from a study of T-cell memory formation after mild COVID-19. The sample was PBMCs or a T cell subset sorted from them (not recorded which). This sequence originates from an adult woman who had mild COVID-19 (a few samples of this study predate the infection). Cell type and time point are not known.

Here the CDR3 DNA reads TGTGCCAGCAGCACTACAGGGGGCGCTGGTGGGGCCAACGTCCTGACTTTC. Translation: CASSTTGGAGGANVLTF. The chain carries TRBV7-9 and TRBJ2-6, with TRBD1 matching 9 bases. Per the germline V gene, CDR1 is SEHNR and CDR2 is FQNEAQ (reference sequence). This CDR3 spans 17 amino acids. The trim removed 5 bases at V and 3 bases at J, leaving 8 bases unmatched.